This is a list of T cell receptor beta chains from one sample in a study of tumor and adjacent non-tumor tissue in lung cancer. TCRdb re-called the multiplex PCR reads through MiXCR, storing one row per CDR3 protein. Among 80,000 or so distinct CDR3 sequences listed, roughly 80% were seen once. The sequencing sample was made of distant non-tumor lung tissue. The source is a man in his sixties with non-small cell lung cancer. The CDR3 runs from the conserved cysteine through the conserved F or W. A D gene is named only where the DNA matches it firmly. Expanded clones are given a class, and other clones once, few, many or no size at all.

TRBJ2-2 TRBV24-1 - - CATRPATTQRNGELFF TGTGCCACCAGACCCGCAACCACACAGAGGAACGGGGAGCTGTTTTTT
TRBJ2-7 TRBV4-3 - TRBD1 CPSSQWGDRADYEQYF TGCCCCAGCAGCCAGTGGGGGGACAGGGCAGATTACGAGCAGTACTTC
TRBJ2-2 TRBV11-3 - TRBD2 CVSSHLATSGATGKLFF TGTGTCAGCAGCCACCTCGCGACAAGCGGGGCGACCGGGAAGCTGTTTTTT
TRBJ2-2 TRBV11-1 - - CASSRTSRGANIGELFF TGTGCCAGCAGCCGGACTAGCAGGGGGGCTAACATCGGGGAGCTGTTTTTT
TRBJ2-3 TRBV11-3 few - CARSQPGQGSTDTQYF TGTGCCAGGAGTCAGCCGGGACAAGGGAGCACAGATACGCAGTATTTT
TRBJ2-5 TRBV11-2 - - CAGSSGQFQETQYF TGTGCCGGCAGCTCTGGACAATTCCAAGAGACCCAGTACTTC
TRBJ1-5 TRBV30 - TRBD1 CAWSGHGQGSQPQHF TGTGCCTGGAGTGGTCACGGACAGGGGTCCCAGCCCCAGCATTTT
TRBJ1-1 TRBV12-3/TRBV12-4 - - CASSPTGNTEAFF TGTGCCAGCAGTCCCACAGGGAACACTGAAGCTTTCTTT
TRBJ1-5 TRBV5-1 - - CASSLEGTNNPHQHF TGCGCCAGCAGCTTGGAAGGGACGAACAATCCGCACCAGCATTTT
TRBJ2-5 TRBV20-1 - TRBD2 CNARDMKGTSKRETKYF TGCAATGCTAGAGATATGAAGGGGACTAGCAAGAGAGAGACGAAGTACTTC
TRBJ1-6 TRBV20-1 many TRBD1 CSASDRGPNSPLHF TGCAGTGCTAGTGACAGGGGGCCTAATTCACCCCTCCACTTT
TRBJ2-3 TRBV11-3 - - CASSFVRGANDTQYF TGTGCCAGCAGTTTCGTGAGGGGGGCGAATGATACGCAGTATTTT
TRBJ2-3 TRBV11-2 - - CARSLDRGTRDIQYF TGTGCCAGGAGCTTAGACCGGGGTACAAGAGATATTCAGTATTTT
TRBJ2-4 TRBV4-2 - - CTSSQDRVGGDIHYF TGTACCAGCAGCCAAGATCGGGTGGGGGGGGACATTCATTACTTC
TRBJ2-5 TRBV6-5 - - CASSYQGIQEETQYF TGTGCCAGCAGTTACCAGGGGATACAAGAAGAGACTCAGTACTTC
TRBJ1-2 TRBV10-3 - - CTISDEGNYGYTF TGTACCATCAGTGATGAGGGCAACTATGGCTACACTTTC
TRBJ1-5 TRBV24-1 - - CATSSTGNNEPQHF TGTGCCACCAGTAGTACAGGTAACAATGAGCCCCAGCATTTT
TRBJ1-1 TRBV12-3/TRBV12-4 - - CASSITTRGNMNTEAFF TGTGCCAGCAGCATAACTACGAGAGGGAACATGAACACTGAAGCTTTCTTT
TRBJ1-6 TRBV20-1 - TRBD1 CSTRDEDRHHNSPHHF TGCAGTACTAGAGACGAGGACAGGCATCATAATTCACCCCACCACTTT
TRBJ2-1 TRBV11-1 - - CASSLDAGIHNEKFF TGTGCCAGCAGCTTAGACGCGGGGATCCACAATGAGAAGTTCTTC
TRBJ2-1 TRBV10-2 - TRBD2 CASSEFRGGLAGGDEQFF TGCGCCAGCAGTGAGTTCCGGGGCGGACTAGCGGGTGGGGATGAGCAGTTCTTC
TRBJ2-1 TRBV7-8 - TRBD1 CASSLDRGYNEQFF TGTGCCAGCAGCCTGGACAGGGGTTACAATGAACAGTTCTTC
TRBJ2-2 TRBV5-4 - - CANSLPAGASNTGELFF TGTGCCAACAGCCTCCCTGCGGGGGCGTCAAACACCGGGGAGTTGTTTTTT
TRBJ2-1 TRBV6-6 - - CASSWGGAYNEQFF TGTGCCAGCAGTTGGGGCGGGGCCTACAATGAGCAGTTCTTC
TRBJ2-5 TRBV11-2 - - CASSSGHILETQYF TGTGCCAGCAGCTCAGGACATATTCTGGAGACCCAGTACTTC
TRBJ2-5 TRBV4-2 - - CASSQNRGRQETQYF TGTGCCAGCAGCCAAAATAGAGGTAGACAAGAGACCCAATACTTC
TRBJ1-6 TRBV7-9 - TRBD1 CASSLALRHGQGAYSPFHF TGTGCCAGCAGTTTAGCCCTTCGCCATGGACAGGGGGCGTATTCACCCTTCCACTTT
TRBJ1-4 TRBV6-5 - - CGSSYSTGFNEKLFF TGTGGCAGCAGTTACTCGACGGGGTTTAATGAAAAACTGTTTTTT
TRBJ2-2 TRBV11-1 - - CASNLRAGITGELFF TGTGCCAGCAACTTACGAGCAGGGATCACCGGGGAGCTGTTTTTT
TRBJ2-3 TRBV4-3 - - CTSSQDRAGTTYTQNF TGCACCAGCAGCCAAGATAGAGCGGGCACCACATATACGCAGAATTTT
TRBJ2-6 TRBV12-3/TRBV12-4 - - CASIQGRSGANAPTF TGTGCCAGCATCCAGGGACGATCTGGGGCCAACGCCCCGACTTTC
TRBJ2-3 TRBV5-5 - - CASNHAGTRQIRSIF -
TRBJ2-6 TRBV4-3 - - CARSQEAVSRAKVLTF TGCGCCAGAAGCCAAGAGGCGGTGTCTAGGGCCAAGGTCCTGACTTTC
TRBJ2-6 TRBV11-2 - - CTCSPVSGVNVLTF TGTACCTGCAGTCCTGTCTCTGGGGTCAACGTCCTGACTTTC
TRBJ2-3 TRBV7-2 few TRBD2 CASSPSGATDTQYF TGTGCCAGCAGCCCTAGCGGGGCCACAGATACGCAGTATTTT
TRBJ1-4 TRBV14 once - CASSPRIWERLFF TGTGCCAGCAGCCCTAGAATCTGGGAAAGACTGTTTTTT
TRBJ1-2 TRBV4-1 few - CASSQVWEGNYGYTF TGCGCAAGCAGCCAAGTATGGGAGGGTAACTATGGCTACACCTTC
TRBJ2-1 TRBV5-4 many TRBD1 CASSLQTQGAAYNEQFF TGTGCCAGCAGCCTACAGACTCAGGGGGCAGCCTACAATGAGCAGTTCTTC
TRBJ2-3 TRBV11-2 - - CASSREGRGRSTGTQYF TGTGCCAGCAGCAGAGAGGGGCGGGGCAGGAGCACAGGCACACAGTATTTT
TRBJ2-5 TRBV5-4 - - CASSLGLAGWLETQYF TGTGCCAGCAGCTTGGGACTTGCGGGATGGTTAGAGACCCAGTACTTC